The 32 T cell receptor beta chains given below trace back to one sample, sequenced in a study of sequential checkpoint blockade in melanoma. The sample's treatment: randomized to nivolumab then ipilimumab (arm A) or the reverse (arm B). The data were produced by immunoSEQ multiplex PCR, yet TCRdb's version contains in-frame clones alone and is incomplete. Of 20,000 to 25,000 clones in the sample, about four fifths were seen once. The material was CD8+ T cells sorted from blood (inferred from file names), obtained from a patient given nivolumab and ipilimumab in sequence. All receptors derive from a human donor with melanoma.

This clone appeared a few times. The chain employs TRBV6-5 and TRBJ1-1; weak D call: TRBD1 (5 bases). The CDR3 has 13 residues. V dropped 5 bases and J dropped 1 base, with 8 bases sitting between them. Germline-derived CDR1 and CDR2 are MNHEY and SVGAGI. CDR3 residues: CASSKTENTEAFF. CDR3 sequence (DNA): TGTGCCAGCAGTAAGACAGAGAACACTGAAGCTTTCTTT.

The CDR3, as DNA: TGTGCCAGCAGCTTAGGACTAGCGGGGAATTACTACAATGAGCAGTTCTTC. Amino acids: CASSLGLAGNYYNEQFF. The J gene is TRBJ2-1, the V gene TRBV13, with 10 positions matching TRBD2. Germline V gene lookup returns CDR1 PRHDT and CDR2 FYEKMQ (reference sequence). The CDR3 is 17 amino acids. J lost 3 bases, V lost 0 bases, and 5 bases had no gene match.

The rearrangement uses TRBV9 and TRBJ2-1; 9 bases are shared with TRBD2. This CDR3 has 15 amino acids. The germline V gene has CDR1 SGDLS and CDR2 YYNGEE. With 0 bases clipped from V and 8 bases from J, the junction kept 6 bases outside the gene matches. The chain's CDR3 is CASSVEGLASYEQFF. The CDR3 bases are TGTGCCAGCAGCGTAGAGGGACTAGCTTCATATGAGCAGTTCTTC.

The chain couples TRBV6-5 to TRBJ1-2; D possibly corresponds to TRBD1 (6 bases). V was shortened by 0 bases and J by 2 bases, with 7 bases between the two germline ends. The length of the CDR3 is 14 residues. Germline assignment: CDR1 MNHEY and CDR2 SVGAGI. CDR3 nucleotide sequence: TGTGCCAGCAGTTACTCCCAGGGGAACTATGGCTACACCTTC. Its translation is CASSYSQGNYGYTF.

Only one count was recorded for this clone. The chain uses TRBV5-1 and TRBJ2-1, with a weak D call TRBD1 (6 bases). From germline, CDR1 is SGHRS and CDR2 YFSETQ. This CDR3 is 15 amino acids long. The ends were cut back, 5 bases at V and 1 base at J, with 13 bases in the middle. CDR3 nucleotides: TGCGCCAGCAGACCCCAGGGGAATTCCTACAATGAGCAGTTCTTC. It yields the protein CASRPQGNSYNEQFF.

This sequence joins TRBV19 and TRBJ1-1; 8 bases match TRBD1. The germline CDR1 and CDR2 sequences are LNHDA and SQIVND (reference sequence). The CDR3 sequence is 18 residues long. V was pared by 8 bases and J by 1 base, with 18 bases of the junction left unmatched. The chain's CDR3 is CASGNRPGQELRNTEAFF. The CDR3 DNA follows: TGTGCCAGTGGCAACCGGCCGGGACAGGAGCTCCGGAACACTGAAGCTTTCTTT.

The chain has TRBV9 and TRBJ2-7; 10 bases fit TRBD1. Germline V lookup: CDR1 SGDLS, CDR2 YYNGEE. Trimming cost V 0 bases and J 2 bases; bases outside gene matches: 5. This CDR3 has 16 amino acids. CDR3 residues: CASSVGRTGGTYEQYF. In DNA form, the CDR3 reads TGTGCCAGCAGCGTAGGTAGGACAGGGGGGACCTACGAGCAGTACTTC. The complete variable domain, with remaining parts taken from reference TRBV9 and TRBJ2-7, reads DSGVTQTPKHLITATGQRVTLRCSPRSGDLSVYWYQQSLDQGLQFLIQYYNGEERAKGNILERFSAQQFPDLHSELNLSSLELGDSALYFCASSVGRTGGTYEQYFGPGTRLTVT.

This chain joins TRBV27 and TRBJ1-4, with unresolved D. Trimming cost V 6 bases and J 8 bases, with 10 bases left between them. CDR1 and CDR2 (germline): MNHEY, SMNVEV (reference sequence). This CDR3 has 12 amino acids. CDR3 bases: TGTGCCAGCAGCCTATTGGGCGAAAAACTGTTTTTT. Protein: CASSLLGEKLFF.

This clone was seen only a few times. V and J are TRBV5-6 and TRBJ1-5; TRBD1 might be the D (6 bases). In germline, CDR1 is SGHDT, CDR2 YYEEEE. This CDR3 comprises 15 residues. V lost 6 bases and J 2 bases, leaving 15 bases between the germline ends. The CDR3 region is CASTSWGLGNQPQHF. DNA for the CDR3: TGTGCCAGCACCTCCTGGGGGCTGGGCAATCAGCCCCAGCATTTT.

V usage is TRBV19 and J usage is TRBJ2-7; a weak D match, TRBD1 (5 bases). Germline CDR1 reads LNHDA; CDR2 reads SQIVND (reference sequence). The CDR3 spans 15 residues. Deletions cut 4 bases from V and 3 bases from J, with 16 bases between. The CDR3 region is CASSTIQGTVYEQYF. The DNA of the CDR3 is TGTGCCAGTAGTACTATCCAGGGTACCGTCTACGAGCAGTACTTC.

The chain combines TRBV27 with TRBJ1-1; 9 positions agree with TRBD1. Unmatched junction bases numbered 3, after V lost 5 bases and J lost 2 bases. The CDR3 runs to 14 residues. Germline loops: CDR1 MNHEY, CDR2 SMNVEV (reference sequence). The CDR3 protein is CASSRTGGNTEAFF. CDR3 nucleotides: TGTGCCAGCAGTCGCACAGGGGGCAACACTGAAGCTTTCTTT.

The DNA of the CDR3 is TGTGCCAGCAGCTTAGACCCCCACGGGACAGGCACCTACAATGAGCAGTTCTTC. Its translation is CASSLDPHGTGTYNEQFF. This chain links TRBV7-2 with TRBJ2-1; 8 nucleotides agree with TRBD1. CDR3 length: 18 amino acids. The V segment lost 1 base and the J segment 2 bases; nucleotides outside the gene matches: 10. Germline V CDR1 and CDR2: SGHTA, FQGNSA. The whole variable domain, remainder taken from reference TRBV7-2 and TRBJ2-1, is GAGVSQSPSNKVTEKGKDVELRCDPISGHTALYWYRQSLGQGLEFLIYFQGNSAPDKSGLPSDRFSAERTGGSVSTLTIQRTQQEDSAVYLCASSLDPHGTGTYNEQFFGPGTRLTVL.

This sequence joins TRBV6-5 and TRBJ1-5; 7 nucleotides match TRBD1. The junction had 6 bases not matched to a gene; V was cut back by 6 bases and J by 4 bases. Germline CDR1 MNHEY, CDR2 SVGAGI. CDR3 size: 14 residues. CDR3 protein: CASRGGSPNQPQHF. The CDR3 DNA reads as TGTGCCAGCAGAGGGGGCAGCCCTAATCAGCCCCAGCATTTT.

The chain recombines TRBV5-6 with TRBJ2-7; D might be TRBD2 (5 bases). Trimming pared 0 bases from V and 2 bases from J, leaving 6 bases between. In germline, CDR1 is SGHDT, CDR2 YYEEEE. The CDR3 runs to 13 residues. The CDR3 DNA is TGTGCCAGCAGCTTGGACGGGGCCTACGAGCAGTACTTC. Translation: CASSLDGAYEQYF.

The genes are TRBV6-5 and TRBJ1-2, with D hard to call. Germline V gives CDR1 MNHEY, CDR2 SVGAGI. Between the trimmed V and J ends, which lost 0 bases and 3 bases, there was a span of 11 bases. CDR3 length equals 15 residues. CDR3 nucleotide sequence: TGTGCCAGCAGTTACTCGCCCAGTGGTTACTATGGCTACACCTTC. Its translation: CASSYSPSGYYGYTF.

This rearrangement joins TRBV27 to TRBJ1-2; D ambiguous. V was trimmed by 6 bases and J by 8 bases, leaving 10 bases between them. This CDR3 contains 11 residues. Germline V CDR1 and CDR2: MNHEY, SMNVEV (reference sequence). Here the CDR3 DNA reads TGTGCCAGCAGCCTTAGTGTAGGCTACACCTTC. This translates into CASSLSVGYTF.

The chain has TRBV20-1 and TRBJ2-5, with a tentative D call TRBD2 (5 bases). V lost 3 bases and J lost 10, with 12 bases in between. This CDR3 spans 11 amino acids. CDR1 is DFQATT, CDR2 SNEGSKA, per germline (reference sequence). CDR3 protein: CSARVHRGQYF. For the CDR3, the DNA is TGCAGTGCTAGGGTCCACCGGGGCCAGTACTTC.

In DNA, the CDR3 is TGCAGCGTGCCGTTAGAGGACAGGGGGTTTTTTTTTAATGAAAAACTGTTTTTT. Residues: CSVPLEDRGFFFNEKLFF. The gene calls are TRBV29-1 and TRBJ1-4; 10 bases are a match to TRBD1. The germline gives CDR1 SQVTM, CDR2 ANQGSEA. The CDR3 spans 18 residues. V lost 6 bases and J lost 4; bases outside the gene matches: 17.

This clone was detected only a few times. CDR3 loop: CASSFGSGAYNEQFF. The CDR3 DNA is TGTGCCAGCAGCTTCGGGTCAGGGGCCTACAATGAGCAGTTCTTC. The genes are TRBV11-3 and TRBJ2-1; possible D gene TRBD1, 6 bases. This CDR3 is built from 15 residues. Per germline, CDR1 SGHNT and CDR2 YENEEA. The germline V and J ends were trimmed by 3 bases and 2 bases, with 11 bases remaining between them. Drawing the rest from reference TRBV11-3 and TRBJ2-1, the complete variable domain is EAGVVQSPRYKIIEKKQPVAFWCNPISGHNTLYWYLQNLGQGPELLIRYENEEAVDDSQLPKDRFSAERLKGVDSTLKIQPAELGDSAVYLCASSFGSGAYNEQFFGPGTRLTVL.

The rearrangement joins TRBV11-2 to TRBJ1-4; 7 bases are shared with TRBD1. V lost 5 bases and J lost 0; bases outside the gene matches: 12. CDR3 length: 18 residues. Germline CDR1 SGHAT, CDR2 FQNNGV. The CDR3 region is CASSRRTGKSATNEKLFF. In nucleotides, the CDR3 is TGTGCCAGCAGCCGACGGACAGGAAAATCTGCAACTAATGAAAAACTGTTTTTT.

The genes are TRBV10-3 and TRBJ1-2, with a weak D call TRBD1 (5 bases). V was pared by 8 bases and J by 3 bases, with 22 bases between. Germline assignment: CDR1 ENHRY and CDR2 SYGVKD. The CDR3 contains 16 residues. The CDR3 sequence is CAIGAFEVRVDYGYTF. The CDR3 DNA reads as TGTGCCATCGGGGCGTTCGAAGTCCGGGTGGACTATGGCTACACCTTC.

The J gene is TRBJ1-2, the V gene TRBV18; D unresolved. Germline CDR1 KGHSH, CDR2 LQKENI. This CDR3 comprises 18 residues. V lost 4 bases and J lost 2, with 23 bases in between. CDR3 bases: TGTGCCAGCTCACACCGGGAAATTTCAGAAGCTAGGAACTATGGCTACACCTTC. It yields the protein CASSHREISEARNYGYTF. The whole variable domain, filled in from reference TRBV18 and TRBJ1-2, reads NAGVMQNPRHLVRRRGQEARLRCSPMKGHSHVYWYRQLPEEGLKFMVYLQKENIIDESGMPKERFSAEFPKEGPSILRIQQVVRGDSAAYFCASSHREISEARNYGYTFGSGTRLTVV.

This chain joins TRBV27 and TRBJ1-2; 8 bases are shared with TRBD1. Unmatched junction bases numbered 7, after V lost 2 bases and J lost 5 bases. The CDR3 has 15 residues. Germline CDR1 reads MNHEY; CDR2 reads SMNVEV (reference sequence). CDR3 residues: CASSLGQGFSYGYTF. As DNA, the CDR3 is TGTGCCAGCAGTTTAGGACAGGGATTCTCTTATGGCTACACCTTC.

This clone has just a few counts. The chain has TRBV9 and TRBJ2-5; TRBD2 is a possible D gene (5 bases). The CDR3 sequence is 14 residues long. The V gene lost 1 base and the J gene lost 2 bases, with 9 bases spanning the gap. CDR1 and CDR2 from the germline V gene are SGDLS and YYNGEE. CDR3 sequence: CASSVPGFQETQYF. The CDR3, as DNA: TGTGCCAGCAGCGTACCGGGATTTCAAGAGACCCAGTACTTC.

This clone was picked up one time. CDR3 sequence reads: CASSPTTLPSYEQYF. DNA for the CDR3: TGTGCCAGCTCACCGACGACTCTTCCCTCCTACGAGCAGTACTTC. The chain uses TRBV18 and TRBJ2-7; D is unclear. Germline V lookup: CDR1 KGHSH, CDR2 LQKENI. The CDR3 totals 15 residues. V shed 3 bases and J shed 0 bases, with 12 bases lying between them.

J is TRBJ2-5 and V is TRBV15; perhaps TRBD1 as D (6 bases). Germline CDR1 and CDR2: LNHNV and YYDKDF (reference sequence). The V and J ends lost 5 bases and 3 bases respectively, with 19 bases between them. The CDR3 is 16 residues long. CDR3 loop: CATSESDTDSKETQYF. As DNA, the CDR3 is TGTGCCACCAGCGAATCTGATACGGACAGTAAAGAGACCCAGTACTTC.

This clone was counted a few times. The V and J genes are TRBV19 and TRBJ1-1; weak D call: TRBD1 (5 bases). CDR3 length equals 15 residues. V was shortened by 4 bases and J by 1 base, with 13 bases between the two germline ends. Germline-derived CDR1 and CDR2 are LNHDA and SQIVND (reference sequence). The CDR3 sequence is CASSTLRGGNTEAFF. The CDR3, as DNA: TGTGCCAGTAGTACCCTTCGGGGGGGGAACACTGAAGCTTTCTTT.

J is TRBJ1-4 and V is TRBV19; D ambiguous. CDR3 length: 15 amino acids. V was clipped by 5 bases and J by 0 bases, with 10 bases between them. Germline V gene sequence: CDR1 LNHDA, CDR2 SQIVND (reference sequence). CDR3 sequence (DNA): TGTGCCAGTAGTGCCCGTCGCGCAACTAATGAAAAACTGTTTTTT. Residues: CASSARRATNEKLFF.

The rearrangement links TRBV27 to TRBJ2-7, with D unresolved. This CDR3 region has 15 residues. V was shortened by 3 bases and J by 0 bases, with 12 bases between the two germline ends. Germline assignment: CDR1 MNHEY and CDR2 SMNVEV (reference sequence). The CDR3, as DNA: TGTGCCAGCAGTTTTTTGAAACTAAGCTCCTACGAGCAGTACTTC. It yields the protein CASSFLKLSSYEQYF.

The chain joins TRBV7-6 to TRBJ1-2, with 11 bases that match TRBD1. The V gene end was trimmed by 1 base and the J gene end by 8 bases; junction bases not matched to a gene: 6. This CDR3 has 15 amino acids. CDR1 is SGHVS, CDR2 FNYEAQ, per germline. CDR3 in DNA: TGTGCCAGCAGCTTAGTAGGACAGGGGGCGTACGGCTACACCTTC. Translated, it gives CASSLVGQGAYGYTF.

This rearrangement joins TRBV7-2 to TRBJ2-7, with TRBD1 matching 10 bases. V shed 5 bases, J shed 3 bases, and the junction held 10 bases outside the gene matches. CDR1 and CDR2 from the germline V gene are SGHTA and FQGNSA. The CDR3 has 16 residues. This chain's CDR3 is CASSPKRGTGDYEQYF. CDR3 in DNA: TGTGCCAGCAGCCCTAAACGGGGGACAGGGGACTACGAGCAGTACTTC.

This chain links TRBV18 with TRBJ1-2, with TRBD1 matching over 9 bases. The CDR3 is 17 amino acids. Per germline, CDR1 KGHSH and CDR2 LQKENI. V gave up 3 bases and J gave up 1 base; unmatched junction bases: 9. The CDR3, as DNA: TGTGCCAGCTCACCTGGGACAGGGCATTCCCTTAACTATGGCTACACCTTC. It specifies CASSPGTGHSLNYGYTF.